This T cell receptor (beta chain) was captured by sequencing in a study of blood T cell repertoires in COVID-19. Across the whole study: T cells, B-cell-depleted T cells, or PBMCs provided the cDNA or gDNA that served as material.

The V gene end was trimmed by 3 bases and the J gene end by 6 bases; junction bases not matched to a gene: 10. The germline CDR1 and CDR2 sequences are LNHDA and SQIVND (reference sequence). This CDR3 is 15 amino acids long. Participant-reported clinical history was the basis for cohort assignment. The table came from immunoSEQ multiplex PCR; TCRdb's copy has only in-frame clones and leaves some out. This sample has about 170,000 clones, with around four fifths found just once. The material sequenced was PBMCs or T cells enriched from blood (not recorded which). This sequence joins TRBV19 and TRBJ1-2; 7 bases are a match to TRBD1. This TCR derives from a woman in her forties or fifties in a cohort exposed to, infected with or recovered from COVID-19 (not recorded which). CDR3 amino acids: CASSIGLGQKNGYTF. CDR3 sequence (DNA): TGTGCCAGTAGTATTGGGCTGGGACAGAAGAATGGCTACACCTTC.